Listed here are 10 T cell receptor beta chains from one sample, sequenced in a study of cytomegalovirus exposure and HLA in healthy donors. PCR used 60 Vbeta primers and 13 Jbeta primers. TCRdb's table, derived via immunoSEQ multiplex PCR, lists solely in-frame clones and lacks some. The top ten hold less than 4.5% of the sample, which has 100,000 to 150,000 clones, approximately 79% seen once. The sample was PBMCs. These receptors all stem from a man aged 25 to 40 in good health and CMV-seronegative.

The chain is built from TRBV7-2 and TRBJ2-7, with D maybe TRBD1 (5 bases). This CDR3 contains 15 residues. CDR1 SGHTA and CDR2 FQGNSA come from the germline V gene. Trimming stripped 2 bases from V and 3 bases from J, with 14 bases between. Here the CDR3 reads CASSLSPGRLYEQYF. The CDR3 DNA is TGTGCCAGCAGCTTAAGCCCAGGGCGGCTCTACGAGCAGTACTTC.

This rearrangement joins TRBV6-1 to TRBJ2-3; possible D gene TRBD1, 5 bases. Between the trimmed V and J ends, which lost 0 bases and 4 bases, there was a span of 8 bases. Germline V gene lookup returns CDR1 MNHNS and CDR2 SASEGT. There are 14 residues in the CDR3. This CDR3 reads CASSEAPGPDTQYF. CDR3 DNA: TGTGCCAGCAGTGAAGCGCCAGGGCCAGATACGCAGTATTTT.

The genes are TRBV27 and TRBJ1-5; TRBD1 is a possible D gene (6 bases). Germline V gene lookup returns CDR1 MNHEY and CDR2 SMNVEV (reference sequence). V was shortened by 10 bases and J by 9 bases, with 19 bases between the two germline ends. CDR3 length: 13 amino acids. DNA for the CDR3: TGTGCCAAAACAGGGTGTAACGATCGGCCCCAGCATTTT. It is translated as CAKTGCNDRPQHF.

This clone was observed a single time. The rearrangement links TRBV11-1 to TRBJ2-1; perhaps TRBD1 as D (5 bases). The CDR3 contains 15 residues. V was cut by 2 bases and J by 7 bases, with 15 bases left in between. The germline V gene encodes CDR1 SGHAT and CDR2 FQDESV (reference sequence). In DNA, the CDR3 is TGTGCCAGCAGCTTACAGGGCCAATCAAGTAATGAGCAGTTCTTC. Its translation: CASSLQGQSSNEQFF.

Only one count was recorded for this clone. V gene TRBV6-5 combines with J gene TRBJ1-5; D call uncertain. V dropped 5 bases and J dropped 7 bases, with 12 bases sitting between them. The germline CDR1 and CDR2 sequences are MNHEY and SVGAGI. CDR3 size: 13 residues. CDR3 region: CASSEAGWQPQHF. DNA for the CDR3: TGTGCCAGCAGTGAAGCGGGGTGGCAGCCCCAGCATTTT.

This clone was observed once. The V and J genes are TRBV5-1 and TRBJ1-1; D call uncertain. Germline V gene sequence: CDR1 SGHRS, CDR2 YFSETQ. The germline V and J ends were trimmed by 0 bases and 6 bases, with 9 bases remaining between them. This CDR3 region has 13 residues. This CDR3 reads CASSLDRNAEAFF. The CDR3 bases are TGCGCCAGCAGCTTGGACAGAAACGCTGAAGCTTTCTTT.

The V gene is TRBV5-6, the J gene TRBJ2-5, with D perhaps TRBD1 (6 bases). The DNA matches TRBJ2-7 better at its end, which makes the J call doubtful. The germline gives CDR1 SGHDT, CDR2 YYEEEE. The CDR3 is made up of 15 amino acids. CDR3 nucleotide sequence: TGTGCCAGCAGCCGTATACAGGGAATAAAGGACGAGCAGTACTTC. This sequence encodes CASSRIQGIKDEQYF.

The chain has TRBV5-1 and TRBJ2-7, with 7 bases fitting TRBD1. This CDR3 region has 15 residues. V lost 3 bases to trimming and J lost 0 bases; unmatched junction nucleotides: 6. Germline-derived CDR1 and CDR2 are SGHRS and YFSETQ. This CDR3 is CASSSRTGPSYEQYF. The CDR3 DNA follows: TGCGCCAGCAGCTCCCGGACAGGCCCCTCCTACGAGCAGTACTTC.

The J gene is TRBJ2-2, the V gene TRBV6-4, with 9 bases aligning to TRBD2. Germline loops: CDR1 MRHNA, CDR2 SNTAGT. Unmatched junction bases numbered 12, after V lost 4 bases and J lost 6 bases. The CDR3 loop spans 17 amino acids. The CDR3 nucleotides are TGTGCCAGCAGTGGAGTAGCGGGAGAGACCGGGGCCGGGGAGCTGTTTTTT. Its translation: CASSGVAGETGAGELFF.

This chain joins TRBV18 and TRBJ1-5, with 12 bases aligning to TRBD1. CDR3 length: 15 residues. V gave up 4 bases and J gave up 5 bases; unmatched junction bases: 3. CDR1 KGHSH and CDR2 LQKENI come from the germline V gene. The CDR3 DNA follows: TGTGCCAGCTCACAAGGGACAGGGGGCCATCAGCCCCAGCATTTT. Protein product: CASSQGTGGHQPQHF.